This T cell receptor (beta chain) emerged from a study of blood T cell repertoires in COVID-19. On the study more broadly: From the United States, Italy and Spain came samples of acute and convalescent COVID-19. PBMCs, B-cell-depleted T cells, or T cells were the source of the cDNA or gDNA that made up the material.

Measured with immunoSEQ multiplex PCR; TCRdb has only the in-frame clones, and not every one. The sample shows some 150,000 clones, less than 85% of them seen only once. The CDR3 sequence is 14 residues long. With 0 bases removed from V and 6 bases from J, the gap between germline ends came to 13 bases. Germline V gene lookup returns CDR1 SGHRS and CDR2 YFSETQ. The sequence came from a human donor in a cohort sampled during active COVID-19. Sequencing input: peripheral blood. The rearrangement links TRBV5-1 to TRBJ2-7, with D possibly TRBD1 on 5 matching bases. CDR3 in DNA: TGCGCCAGCAGCTTGGTGGCGCAGGGTTCCGAGCAGTACTTC. Residues: CASSLVAQGSEQYF.